The 32 T cell receptor beta chains listed next were all sequenced from one sample in a study of blood T cells in healthy people across ages. Sample-barcoded 5' priming and a J-beta primer mix drove a second PCR of about 6 to 12 cycles. TCRdb independently ran MiXCR on the 5' RACE reads; one entry per CDR3 protein. The sample shows about 900,000 distinct CDR3 sequences, under 80% of them seen only once. The sample was blood. These receptors were taken from a man aged 25-40 years in good health.

This clonotype has a count of ten or more. The rearrangement links TRBV7-2 to TRBJ1-2, with no clear D. Germline V lookup: CDR1 SGHTA, CDR2 FQGNSA. This CDR3 is built from 13 residues. Trimming left V 5 bases short and J 1 base short, with 8 bases between. The CDR3 here is CASSPTVNYGYTF. In nucleotides, the CDR3 is TGTGCCAGCAGCCCCACAGTTAACTATGGCTACACCTTC.

The rearrangement joins TRBV4-2 to TRBJ1-4, with D possibly matching TRBD1 (5 bases). V was shortened by 0 bases and J by 4 bases, with 9 bases between the two germline ends. This CDR3 contains 15 residues. The germline gives CDR1 LGHNA, CDR2 YNFKEQ. The CDR3 spells CASSQEGQGNEKLFF. Here the CDR3 DNA reads TGTGCCAGCAGCCAAGAGGGGCAGGGTAATGAAAAACTGTTTTTT.

The chain employs TRBV7-9 and TRBJ2-1; D might be TRBD1 (5 bases). Judging by the DNA end, TRBJ2-7 fits better; the J call may be wrong. There are 18 residues in the CDR3. Germline CDR1 is SEHNR and CDR2 is FQNEAQ (reference sequence). CDR3: CASSSPISRASSYNEQYF. CDR3 DNA sequence: TGTGCCAGCAGCTCCCCCATCTCCAGGGCCAGCTCCTACAATGAGCAGTACTTC.

The genes are TRBV4-2 and TRBJ2-3; 12 bases agree with TRBD2. The CDR3 spans 18 residues. V lost 1 base to trimming and J lost 5 bases; unmatched junction nucleotides: 10. The germline CDR1 and CDR2 sequences are LGHNA and YNFKEQ. The CDR3 reads CASSQVTASGGAQDTQYF. For the CDR3, the DNA is TGTGCCAGCAGCCAAGTGACCGCTAGCGGGGGGGCCCAAGATACGCAGTATTTT.

This chain uses TRBV19 with TRBJ2-7; D may be TRBD1 (6 bases). The length of the CDR3 is 13 residues. V gave up 3 bases and J gave up 3 bases, with 9 bases separating them. Germline V CDR1 and CDR2: LNHDA, SQIVND (reference sequence). CDR3 in DNA: TGTGCCAGTAGTATGCAGGGGCGCTACGAGCAGTACTTC. Protein: CASSMQGRYEQYF.

This chain uses TRBV28 with TRBJ2-4, with unresolved D. Matching the DNA end better, TRBJ2-7 makes the J call doubtful. The CDR3 contains 11 residues. Germline V gene sequence: CDR1 MDHEN, CDR2 SYDVKM. The chain's CDR3 is CASMGFNEQYF. As DNA, the CDR3 is TGTGCCAGCATGGGTTTCAACGAGCAGTACTTC.

The CDR3 here is CASSQVLASCEQYF. The CDR3 DNA reads as TGTGCCAGCAGCCAAGTGCTGGCTAGCTGCGAGCAGTACTTC. The rearrangement joins TRBV3-1 to TRBJ2-4, with D possibly being TRBD2 (5 bases). The J call may not be correct, given that the DNA end is closer to TRBJ2-7. Germline assignment: CDR1 LGHDT and CDR2 YNNKEL (reference sequence). The CDR3 is 14 residues long.

The V call is TRBV5-1, the J call TRBJ2-5; no clear D. Trimming removed 4 bases at V and 1 base at J, with 14 bases between. CDR1 and CDR2 from the germline V gene are SGHRS and YFSETQ. The CDR3 has 15 residues. CDR3 protein: CASSDRRGSQETQYF. The CDR3 DNA sequence: TGCGCCAGCAGCGATCGACGAGGATCCCAAGAGACCCAGTACTTC. Full variable domain (outside the CDR3, taken from reference TRBV5-1 and TRBJ2-5): KAGVTQTPRYLIKTRGQQVTLSCSPISGHRSVSWYQQTPGQGLQFLFEYFSETQRNKGNFPGRFSGRQFSNSRSEMNVSTLELGDSALYLCASSDRRGSQETQYFGPGTRLLVL.

There are a few counts of this clonotype. The gene calls are TRBV4-3 and TRBJ2-1, with D perhaps TRBD2 (5 bases). Per the germline V gene, CDR1 is LGHNA and CDR2 is YSLEER. This CDR3 spans 16 amino acids. Trimming cost V 0 bases and J 0 bases, with 9 bases left between them. This CDR3 reads CASSQEAGGSYNEQFF. CDR3 DNA sequence: TGCGCCAGCAGCCAAGAAGCAGGAGGCTCCTACAATGAGCAGTTCTTC.

This rearrangement joins TRBV3-1 to TRBJ2-1; 10 positions agree with TRBD1. The CDR3 is 15 amino acids. The V gene's germline CDR1 is LGHDT and CDR2 YNNKEL (reference sequence). With V trimmed by 0 bases and J by 9 bases, 5 bases remained unmatched. CDR3 sequence (DNA): TGTGCCAGCAGCCAAGAGGGACAGGGGAACGGTGAGCAGTTCTTC. Residues: CASSQEGQGNGEQFF.

V and J are TRBV5-1 and TRBJ2-4; the match to TRBD1 covers 7 bases. The end of the DNA aligns better with TRBJ2-7, so the J call may be wrong. This CDR3 has 13 residues. The germline V gene has CDR1 SGHRS and CDR2 YFSETQ. The chain's CDR3 is CASGPTGQYEQYF. CDR3 sequence (DNA): TGCGCCAGCGGCCCGACAGGGCAATACGAGCAGTACTTC.

The chain couples TRBV5-1 to TRBJ2-5; D is possibly TRBD2 (5 bases). The closer fit of TRBJ2-7 to the DNA end suggests the J call may be wrong. Germline loops: CDR1 SGHRS, CDR2 YFSETQ. CDR3 size: 14 residues. The chain's CDR3 is CASSSGEALDEQYF. The CDR3 DNA sequence: TGCGCCAGCAGCTCCGGGGAAGCCCTAGACGAGCAGTACTTC.

Worth noting for this clonotype: The conserved final phenylalanine or tryptophan is absent from the CDR3, which likely points to a read error. The chain has TRBV3-1 and TRBJ1-5; no reliable D call. The CDR3 covers 13 residues. The germline V gene encodes CDR1 LGHDT and CDR2 YNNKEL (reference sequence). Between the trimmed V and J ends, which lost 2 bases and 11 bases, there was a span of 13 bases. This CDR3 is CASSQQLRSAQHS. The CDR3 DNA follows: TGTGCCAGCAGCCAACAACTAAGGTCGGCCCAGCATTCT.

CDR3 DNA: TGTGCCACCAGCAGAGGTTATCCGGGACAGGGAGGGAATGAGCAGTTCTTC. Its translation: CATSRGYPGQGGNEQFF. The V gene is TRBV15, the J gene TRBJ2-1, with 9 bases that match TRBD1. The CDR3 contains 17 residues. Losses at the gene ends were 1 base for V and 7 bases for J; bases not matched to a gene: 11. The germline CDR1 and CDR2 sequences are LNHNV and YYDKDF (reference sequence).

This clonotype has a single count. The rearrangement links TRBV20-1 to TRBJ2-1; D remains ambiguous. In germline, CDR1 is DFQATT, CDR2 SNEGSKA (reference sequence). The V end was cut by 5 bases, the J end by 5 bases, with 10 bases between. The CDR3 is 12 residues long. In nucleotides, the CDR3 is TGCAGTGCTTTCGACCCACACAATGAGCAGTTCTTC. Amino acids: CSAFDPHNEQFF.

The V call is TRBV29-1, the J call TRBJ2-3; a weak D match, TRBD2 (5 bases). The CDR3 is 14 amino acids. Germline V gives CDR1 SQVTM, CDR2 ANQGSEA. Between the trimmed V and J ends, which lost 5 bases and 0 bases, there was a span of 12 bases. The CDR3 region has the DNA TGCAGCGTTCGAAGGACGGGGAGCACAGATACGCAGTATTTT. It specifies CSVRRTGSTDTQYF.

The chain couples TRBV7-2 to TRBJ2-3; 10 positions agree with TRBD2. Germline trimming cut 5 bases from V and 6 bases from J; bases unmatched to any gene: 8. There are 15 residues in the CDR3. CDR1 is SGHTA and CDR2 is FQGNSA in the germline V gene. CDR3 sequence reads: CASSVRAGGQDTQYF. Written as DNA, the CDR3 is TGTGCCAGCAGCGTAAGAGCGGGGGGGCAGGATACGCAGTATTTT.

The rearrangement joins TRBV20-1 to TRBJ2-3, with D perhaps TRBD2 (5 bases). CDR3 length: 14 residues. In germline, CDR1 is DFQATT, CDR2 SNEGSKA (reference sequence). V was trimmed by 0 bases and J by 1 base, leaving 8 bases between them. The CDR3: CSARDLAGTDTQYF. The CDR3 DNA follows: TGCAGTGCTAGAGATCTAGCAGGCACAGATACGCAGTATTTT.

Comments on this clonotype: This may come from a read error, since a much larger clone is one base off. V is TRBV7-2 and J is TRBJ2-5; D unclear. The V gene lost 6 bases and the J gene lost 5 bases, with 16 bases spanning the gap. Germline V gene sequence: CDR1 SGHTA, CDR2 FQGNSA. CDR3 length equals 14 residues. CDR3 sequence: CASSNRLTGETQYF. Here the CDR3 DNA reads TGTGCCAGCAGTAACCGCCTGACCGGGGAGACCCAGTACTTC.

This clonotype was detected only a few times. This chain uses TRBV6-5 with TRBJ2-3; TRBD1 or TRBD2 may be the D gene (5 bases each). Germline CDR1 and CDR2: MNHEY and SVGAGI. V lost 0 bases and J lost 2, with 6 bases in between. This CDR3 region has 14 residues. DNA of the CDR3: TGTGCCAGCAGTTACTCGGGGGTCACAGATACGCAGTATTTT. Protein: CASSYSGVTDTQYF.

The gene calls are TRBV6-5 and TRBJ2-3; D is unclear. CDR3 length: 15 residues. Germline-derived CDR1 and CDR2 are MNHEY and SVGAGI. V was cut by 4 bases and J by 3 bases, with 14 bases left in between. CDR3 sequence: CASSWRQPPTDTQYF. The CDR3 coding sequence is TGTGCCAGCAGTTGGCGGCAGCCTCCGACAGATACGCAGTATTTT.

About this clonotype: A read error may account for a junction end that differs from germline. V gene TRBV12-3 or TRBV12-4 combines with J gene TRBJ2-1; 13 bases are a match to TRBD2. The CDR3 consists of 15 residues. Written as DNA, the CDR3 is TGTACCAGCAGCAAACTAGCGGGGGGGCCCAATGAGCAGTTCTTC. The encoded protein is CTSSKLAGGPNEQFF.

V usage is TRBV6-2 or TRBV6-3 and J usage is TRBJ2-7; D may be TRBD1 (6 bases). The CDR3 loop spans 15 amino acids. V shed 4 bases and J shed 3 bases, with 16 bases lying between them. Per germline, CDR1 MNHEY and CDR2 SVGEGT. The DNA for the CDR3 is TGTGCCAGCAGTTTCCTCATCGCAGGGGACTACGAGCAGTACTTC. Protein sequence: CASSFLIAGDYEQYF.

This clonotype showed up just a few times. The chain recombines TRBV4-2 with TRBJ2-7; D is undetermined. This CDR3 has 18 amino acids. V lost 3 bases and J 1 base, leaving 22 bases between the germline ends. Germline V lookup: CDR1 LGHNA, CDR2 YNFKEQ. The CDR3 loop reads CASSQPPKEEYPSYEQYF. DNA of the CDR3: TGTGCCAGCAGCCAGCCCCCTAAAGAGGAGTACCCTTCCTACGAGCAGTACTTC.

The chain combines TRBV10-3 with TRBJ1-2; D call uncertain. V shed 2 bases and J shed 3 bases, with 10 bases lying between them. CDR3 length: 14 amino acids. Germline-derived CDR1 and CDR2 are ENHRY and SYGVKD. In DNA, the CDR3 is TGTGCCATCAGTGAGGAGGGCAGGTACTATGGCTACACCTTC. Residues: CAISEEGRYYGYTF.

The genes are TRBV6-6 and TRBJ2-5; 8 nucleotides align to TRBD1. Germline assignment: CDR1 MNHNY and CDR2 SVGAGI (reference sequence). Germline trimming cut 2 bases from V and 4 bases from J; bases unmatched to any gene: 9. The CDR3 length is 16 residues. CDR3 region: CASSYQGGRGRETQYF. CDR3 in DNA: TGTGCCAGCAGTTACCAAGGGGGCAGGGGGCGAGAGACCCAGTACTTC.

This chain links TRBV7-2 with TRBJ1-1; unclear D gene. The germline gives CDR1 SGHTA, CDR2 FQGNSA. V lost 3 bases to trimming and J lost 1 base, with 18 bases between them. The CDR3 is 17 residues long. CDR3 sequence (DNA): TGTGCCAGCAGCTTCGGCGGCGGTGTACTCAGGAACACTGAAGCTTTCTTT. It translates to CASSFGGGVLRNTEAFF.

This rearrangement joins TRBV5-1 to TRBJ1-1; D ambiguous. The CDR3 runs 14 residues. Between the trimmed V and J ends, which lost 0 bases and 7 bases, there was a span of 13 bases. Germline V CDR1 and CDR2: SGHRS, YFSETQ. This CDR3 is CASSLEGGRSEAFF. The DNA of the CDR3 is TGCGCCAGCAGCTTGGAGGGTGGGCGAAGTGAAGCTTTCTTT.

This sequence joins TRBV9 and TRBJ2-5; 7 bases map to TRBD1. There are 15 residues in the CDR3. Germline V gene lookup returns CDR1 SGDLS and CDR2 YYNGEE. V gave up 4 bases and J gave up 11 bases; unmatched junction bases: 17. DNA for the CDR3: TGTGCCAGCAGCCCCGGGACAGACCCCCTACGAAAGCAGTACTTC. This gives the protein CASSPGTDPLRKQYF.

As DNA, the CDR3 is TGTGCCAGCAGTTACCCCGGGGAGGGTACCTACGAGCAGTACTTC. Translation gives CASSYPGEGTYEQYF. The chain recombines TRBV6-5 with TRBJ2-7; 7 nucleotides match TRBD2. Losses at the gene ends were 2 bases for V and 2 bases for J; bases not matched to a gene: 6. The CDR3 covers 15 residues. Germline V lookup: CDR1 MNHEY, CDR2 SVGAGI.

The rearrangement joins TRBV5-1 to TRBJ2-1; 8 bases align to TRBD2. The germline gives CDR1 SGHRS, CDR2 YFSETQ. V shed 0 bases and J 8 bases; nucleotides not matched to a gene: 13. The CDR3 contains 17 residues. CDR3 amino acids: CASSLAGRRGGWDEQFF. The CDR3 nucleotides read TGCGCCAGCAGCTTGGCCGGGCGACGGGGGGGCTGGGATGAGCAGTTCTTC.

The chain combines TRBV20-1 with TRBJ1-5, with 10 positions matching TRBD1. J lost 7 bases, V lost 3 bases, and 6 bases had no gene match. Germline CDR1 DFQATT, CDR2 SNEGSKA (reference sequence). This CDR3 comprises 14 residues. The CDR3 reads CSASPGQGGQPQHF. The CDR3 bases are TGCAGTGCTAGCCCTGGACAGGGGGGGCAGCCCCAGCATTTT.